A selection of T cell receptor beta chains follows, all from one sample in a study of technical replicates of blood from a few donors. Repertoires were generated with immunoSEQ multiplex PCR, while TCRdb's copy carries only in-frame clones and drops some. The top ten hold roughly 4% of the sample, which has approximately 29,000 clones, around nine tenths seen once. The sequenced material came from PBMCs. These receptor sequences come from a human donor in good health. Some clones in this sample may be carry-over from other donors' samples. Both conserved end residues are part of each CDR3.

v_gene	j_gene	CDR3aa
TRBV30	TRBJ2-7	CAWSQDRGYEQYF
TRBV29-1	TRBJ2-7	CSGTSGINEQYF
TRBV10-3	TRBJ1-2	CAINGGNYGYTF
TRBV6-5	TRBJ2-2	CASRRTSGGEGELFF
TRBV11-1	TRBJ1-3	CASSPRTNRGSSGNTIYF
TRBV27	TRBJ1-6	CASSLRGINSPLHF
TRBV5-1	TRBJ2-5	CASSLSGTGGDTQYF
TRBV29-1	TRBJ2-5	CSVDRGAQETQYF
TRBV19	TRBJ1-1	CASSAPGDRAFF
TRBV10-3	TRBJ1-1	CATRTGLNTEAFF
TRBV27	TRBJ2-7	CASSRGGNYEQYF
TRBV5-4	TRBJ2-5	CASSLAGAGETQYF
TRBV19	TRBJ1-2	CASTLTGQNYGYTF
TRBV7-7	TRBJ2-1	CASSWDGSLEFF
TRBV2	TRBJ2-1	CASSRLASYNEQFF
TRBV5-8	TRBJ2-1	CASSLGTQVQFF
TRBV7-2	TRBJ2-7	CASSLGSGTYYEQYF
TRBV5-4	TRBJ2-5	CASSLALEETQYF
TRBV6-5	TRBJ1-2	CASLSDRDYGYTF
TRBV6-1	TRBJ1-1	CASSDMSRAKGNTEAFF
TRBV27	TRBJ2-7	CASSLKGQGAPTYEQYF
TRBV13	TRBJ1-2	CASSRGQGDYGYTF
TRBV4-2	TRBJ1-2	CASSQEIDSPYGYTF
TRBV7-7	TRBJ2-2	CASSSSDWTGELFF
TRBV9	TRBJ1-4	CASSAKTAYNEKLFF
TRBV30	TRBJ1-3	CAWYVESFGNTIYF
TRBV30	TRBJ1-1	CAWSVSKRGTEAFF
TRBV2	TRBJ1-2	CASSEGTSGGYTF
TRBV4-1	TRBJ1-1	CASSHNRGVNTEAFF
TRBV10-3	TRBJ2-2	CAISASGELFF
TRBV6-4	TRBJ1-5	CASSEGEHQPQHF
TRBV2	TRBJ2-7	CASSERVTGGEQYF
TRBV10-3	TRBJ1-4	CASTPGQGYEKLFF
TRBV5-4	TRBJ1-2	CASSLDRGGRNYGYTF
TRBV5-6	TRBJ2-7	CASSSGLTYEQYF
TRBV10-3	TRBJ2-3	CAIGLAERPDTQYF
TRBV7-8	TRBJ2-5	CASFQGGEETQYF
TRBV4-3	TRBJ2-7	CASSQDWAHDTYEQYF
TRBV4-2	TRBJ2-3	CASSQGAGDADTQYF
TRBV18	TRBJ2-7	CASSGQVPTLAGKNEQYF
TRBV4-3	TRBJ1-1	CASSQDVGHRAVTEAFF